This is a list of T cell receptor beta chains from one sample in a study of a mutant IDH1 vaccine in newly diagnosed glioma. Their antigens remain unidentified. The repertoire was sequenced with immunoSEQ multiplex PCR; TCRdb's copy has only in-frame clones and lacks some. The sample yields about 82,000 clones, 65% to 90% seen once. The sample in question was PBMCs, obtained from a glioma patient whose treatment included an IDH1 peptide vaccine. These receptors came from a man aged 30-40 years with glioma. Some clones in this sample may be carry-over from other donors' samples. The CDR3 runs from the conserved cysteine through the conserved F or W.

J gene	V gene	CDR3 length	CDR3 protein
TRBJ2-3	TRBV27	14	CASKGAGDVDTQYF
TRBJ2-1	TRBV5-5	13	CASSLSSGNEQFF
TRBJ2-7	TRBV7-3	16	CASSPYPGQGINEQYF
TRBJ2-2	TRBV25-1	16	CASSDSLSSGTGELFF
TRBJ1-5	TRBV9	14	CASSVEGRNQPQHF
TRBJ2-3	TRBV28	15	CASSLAGASTDTQYF
TRBJ2-7	TRBV5-4	15	CASSLGLGDVYEQYF
TRBJ1-6	TRBV6-6	13	CASRQGDNSPLHF
TRBJ2-7	TRBV28	15	CASSPGTGGPYEQYF
TRBJ2-7	TRBV4-2	15	CASSQDSDGSYEQYF
TRBJ2-6	TRBV7-9	15	CASALMLPGANVLTF
TRBJ1-1	TRBV5-1	15	CASSFSTGMMSEAFF
TRBJ2-1	TRBV5-1	12	CASSPGEDEQFF
TRBJ1-3	TRBV5-6	15	CASSLGQGPGNTIYF
TRBJ2-5	TRBV7-9	16	CASSLGSGQIQETQYF
TRBJ2-1	TRBV6-6	12	CASSASRNEQFF
TRBJ2-2	TRBV19	14	CASSQQGASGELFF
TRBJ2-2	TRBV18	17	CASSESTGGPGTGELFF
TRBJ2-7	TRBV7-7	14	CASSLSSSGGEQYF
TRBJ2-2	TRBV28	13	CASRRASAGELFF
TRBJ2-5	TRBV28	12	CASARYQETQYF
TRBJ1-5	TRBV4-2	16	CASSQGTIRSNQPQHF
TRBJ2-4	TRBV5-1	15	CASSPFAGRKNIQYF
TRBJ1-1	TRBV29-1	13	CSVLDRVNTEAFF
TRBJ2-7	TRBV5-1	14	CASSFVGGSYEQYF
TRBJ1-3	TRBV7-9	13	CASSWAGGNTIYF
TRBJ2-2	TRBV7-9	13	CASLQGATGELFF
TRBJ2-7	TRBV27	17	CASSLSGLAGGYYEQYF
TRBJ1-4	TRBV5-1	15	CASSLGGQGSEKLFF
TRBJ2-1	TRBV11-2	16	CASSFDPRISYNEQFF
TRBJ2-4	TRBV4-1	14	CASSQEGVLNIQYF
TRBJ2-1	TRBV5-1	14	CASSPRQGGNEQFF
TRBJ1-1	TRBV18	15	CASSPQGVGNTEAFF
TRBJ2-3	TRBV19	14	CASSRSAYTDTQYF
TRBJ2-5	TRBV7-2	14	CASSSSPLQETQYF
TRBJ2-5	TRBV5-4	17	CASSLAGGAVSWETQYF
TRBJ1-2	TRBV6-5	12	CASGYGGYGYTF
TRBJ1-1	TRBV30	10	CAWIEGRAFF
TRBJ1-2	TRBV27	16	CASSRLPDTTNYGYTF
TRBJ2-7	TRBV7-8	15	CASSFTGTGGGEQYF
TRBJ1-4	TRBV10-1	15	CASRNPTGPDEKLFF
.	TRBV6-1	18	CASSVDPPQGRGSYEQYF
TRBJ1-5	TRBV19	14	CASSIDRFNQPQHF
TRBJ2-1	TRBV5-1	19	CASSLLPTDASYSYNEQFF
TRBJ1-2	TRBV7-8	13	CASSLAGEGGYTF
TRBJ1-3	TRBV19	15	CASSPTGPAGNTIYF
TRBJ2-3	TRBV5-4	14	CASSSLLKTDTQYF
TRBJ2-1	TRBV6-5	16	CASSYLPDRAPNEQFF
TRBJ1-1	TRBV29-1	13	CSVEVQGDTEAFF
TRBJ1-4	TRBV7-8	13	CASSLVPNEKLFF
TRBJ1-3	TRBV10-3	17	CAISIYPPGQVGNTIYF
TRBJ2-3	TRBV7-2	12	CASSLAQDTQYF
TRBJ2-7	TRBV5-1	12	CASSWRGNEQYF